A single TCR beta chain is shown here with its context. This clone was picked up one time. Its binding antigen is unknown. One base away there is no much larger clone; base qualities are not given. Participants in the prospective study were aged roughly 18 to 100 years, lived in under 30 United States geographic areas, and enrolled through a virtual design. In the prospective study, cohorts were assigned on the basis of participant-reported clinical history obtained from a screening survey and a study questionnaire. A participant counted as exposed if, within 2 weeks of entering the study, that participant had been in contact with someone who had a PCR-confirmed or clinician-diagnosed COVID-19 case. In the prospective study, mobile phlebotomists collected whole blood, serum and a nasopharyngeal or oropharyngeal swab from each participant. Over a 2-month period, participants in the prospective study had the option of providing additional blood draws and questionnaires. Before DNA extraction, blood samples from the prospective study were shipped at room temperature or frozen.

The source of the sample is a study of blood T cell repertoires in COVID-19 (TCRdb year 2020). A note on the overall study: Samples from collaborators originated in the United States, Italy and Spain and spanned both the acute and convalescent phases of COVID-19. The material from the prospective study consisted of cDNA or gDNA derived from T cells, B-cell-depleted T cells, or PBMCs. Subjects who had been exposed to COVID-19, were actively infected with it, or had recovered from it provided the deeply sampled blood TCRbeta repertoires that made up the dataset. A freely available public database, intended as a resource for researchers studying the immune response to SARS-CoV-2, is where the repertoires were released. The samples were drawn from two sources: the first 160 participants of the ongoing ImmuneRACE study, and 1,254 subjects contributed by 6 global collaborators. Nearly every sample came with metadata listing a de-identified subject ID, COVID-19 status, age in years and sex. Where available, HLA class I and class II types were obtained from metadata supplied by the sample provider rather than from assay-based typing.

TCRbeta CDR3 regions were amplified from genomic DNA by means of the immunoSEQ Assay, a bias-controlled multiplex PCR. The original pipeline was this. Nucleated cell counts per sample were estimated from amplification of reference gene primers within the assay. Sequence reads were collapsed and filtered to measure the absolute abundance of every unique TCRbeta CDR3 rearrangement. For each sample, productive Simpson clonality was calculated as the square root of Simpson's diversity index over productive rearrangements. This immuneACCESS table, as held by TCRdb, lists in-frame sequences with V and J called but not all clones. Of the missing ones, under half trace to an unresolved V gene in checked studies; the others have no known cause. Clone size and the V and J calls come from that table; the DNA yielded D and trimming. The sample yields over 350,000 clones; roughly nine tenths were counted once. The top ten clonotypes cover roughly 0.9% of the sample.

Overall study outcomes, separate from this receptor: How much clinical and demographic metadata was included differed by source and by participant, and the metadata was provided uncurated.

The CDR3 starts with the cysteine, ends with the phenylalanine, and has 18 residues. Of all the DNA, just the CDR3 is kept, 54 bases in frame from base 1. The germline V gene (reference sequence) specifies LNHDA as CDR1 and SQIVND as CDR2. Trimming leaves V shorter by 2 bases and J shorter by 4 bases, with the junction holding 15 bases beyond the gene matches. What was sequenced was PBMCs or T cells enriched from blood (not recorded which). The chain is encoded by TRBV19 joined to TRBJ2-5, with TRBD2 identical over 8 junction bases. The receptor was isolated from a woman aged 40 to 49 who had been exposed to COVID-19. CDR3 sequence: CASSISKPGTRRGETQYF. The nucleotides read TGTGCCAGTAGTATATCCAAACCCGGGACTAGGAGAGGAGAGACCCAGTACTTC.